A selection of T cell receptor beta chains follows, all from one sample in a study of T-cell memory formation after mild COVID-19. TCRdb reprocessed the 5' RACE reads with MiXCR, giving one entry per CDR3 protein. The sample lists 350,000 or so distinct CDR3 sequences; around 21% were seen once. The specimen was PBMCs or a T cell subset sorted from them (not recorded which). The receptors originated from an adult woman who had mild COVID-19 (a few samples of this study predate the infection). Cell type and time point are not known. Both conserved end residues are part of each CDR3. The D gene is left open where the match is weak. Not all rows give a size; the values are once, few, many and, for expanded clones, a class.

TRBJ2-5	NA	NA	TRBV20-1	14	CSARGPGNQETQYF	TGCAGTGCCCGGGGACCGGGAAACCAAGAGACCCAGTACTTC
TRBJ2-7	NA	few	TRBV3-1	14	CASSRDGRAYEQYF	TGTGCCAGCAGCCGGGACGGACGTGCGTACGAGCAGTACTTC
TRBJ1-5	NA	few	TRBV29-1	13	CSVGEEAGQPQHF	TGCAGCGTTGGAGAGGAGGCAGGCCAGCCCCAGCATTTT
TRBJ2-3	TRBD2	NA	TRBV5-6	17	CASSSKTSDTSTDTQYF	TGTGCCAGCAGCTCAAAGACTAGCGACACTAGCACAGATACGCAGTATTTT
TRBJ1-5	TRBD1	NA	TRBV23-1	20	CASSQSQGQGAYGSNQPQHF	TGCGCCAGCAGTCAATCGCAGGGACAGGGGGCTTACGGTAGCAATCAGCCCCAGCATTTT
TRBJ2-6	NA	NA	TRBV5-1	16	CASSLVRGIGANVLTF	TGCGCCAGCAGCTTGGTCCGGGGGATTGGGGCCAACGTCCTGACTTTC
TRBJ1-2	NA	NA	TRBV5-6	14	CASSLGALNYGYTF	TGTGCCAGCAGCTTGGGAGCGCTTAACTATGGCTACACCTTC
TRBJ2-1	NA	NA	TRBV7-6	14	CASSLSAPDNEQFF	TGTGCCAGCAGCTTATCCGCCCCGGACAATGAGCAGTTCTTC
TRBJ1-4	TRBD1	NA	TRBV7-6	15	CASSARQGLNEKLFF	TGTGCCAGCAGCGCCCGACAGGGCCTTAATGAAAAACTGTTTTTT
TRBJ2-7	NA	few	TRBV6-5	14	CASSTDASPYEQYF	TGTGCCAGCAGTACGGACGCTTCCCCCTACGAGCAGTACTTC
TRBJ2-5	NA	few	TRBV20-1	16	CSARNLLRRAKETQYF	TGCAGTGCTAGAAACCTCCTGCGGCGGGCGAAAGAGACCCAGTACTTC
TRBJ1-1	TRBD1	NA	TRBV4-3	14	CASSQENRGTEAFF	TGCGCCAGCAGCCAAGAAAACAGGGGGACTGAAGCTTTCTTT
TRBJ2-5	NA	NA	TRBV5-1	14	CASSLAGYQETQYF	TGCGCCAGCAGCTTGGCGGGGTACCAAGAGACCCAGTACTTC
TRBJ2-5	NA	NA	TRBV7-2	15	CASSSPLRYGETQYF	TGTGCCAGCAGCAGCCCCCTTCGTTACGGAGAGACCCAGTACTTC
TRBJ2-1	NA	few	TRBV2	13	CASNRAPGNEQFF	TGTGCCTCTAATCGGGCCCCGGGTAATGAGCAGTTCTTC
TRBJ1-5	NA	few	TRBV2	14	CASSVSGNNQPQHF	TGTGCCAGCAGTGTCTCTGGGAACAATCAGCCCCAGCATTTT
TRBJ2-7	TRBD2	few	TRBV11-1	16	CASSLVQLAGPYEQYF	TGTGCCAGCAGCTTAGTGCAACTAGCGGGGCCCTACGAGCAGTACTTC
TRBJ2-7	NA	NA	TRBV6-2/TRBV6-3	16	CASNARSWTDTYEQYF	TGTGCCAGCAATGCCCGGTCGTGGACAGATACCTACGAGCAGTACTTC
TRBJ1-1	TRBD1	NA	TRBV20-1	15	CSARRGRVGDTEAFF	TGCAGTGCCCGGAGGGGGCGAGTAGGGGACACTGAAGCTTTCTTT
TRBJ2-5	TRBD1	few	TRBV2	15	CASSRTGGTQETQYF	TGTGCCAGCAGTCGGACAGGGGGAACCCAGGAGACCCAGTACTTC
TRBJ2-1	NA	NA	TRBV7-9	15	CASSLVGGIHNEQFF	TGTGCCAGCAGCTTAGTTGGCGGGATACACAATGAGCAGTTCTTC
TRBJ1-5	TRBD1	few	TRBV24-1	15	CATSEGQGSNQPQHF	TGTGCCACCAGTGAGGGACAGGGGAGCAATCAGCCCCAGCATTTT
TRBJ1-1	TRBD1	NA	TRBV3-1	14	CASSPTDRDTEAFF	TGTGCCAGCAGCCCCACGGACAGGGACACTGAAGCTTTCTTT
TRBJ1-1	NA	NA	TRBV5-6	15	CASSRWTLENTEAFF	TGTGCCAGCAGCAGATGGACATTGGAGAACACTGAAGCTTTCTTT
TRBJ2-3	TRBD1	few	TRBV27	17	CASSFRTGPGGTDTQYF	TGTGCCAGCAGTTTCCGGACAGGCCCCGGGGGCACAGATACGCAGTATTTT
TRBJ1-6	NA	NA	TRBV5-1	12	CASTDSNSPLHF	TGCGCCAGCACCGACAGTAATTCACCCCTCCACTTT
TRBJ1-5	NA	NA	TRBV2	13	CASEDRNNQPQHF	TGTGCCTCCGAAGACAGGAACAATCAGCCCCAGCATTTT
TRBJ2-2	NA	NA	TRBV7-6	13	CASSHRGAGELFF	TGTGCCAGCAGTCACAGAGGGGCCGGGGAGCTGTTTTTT
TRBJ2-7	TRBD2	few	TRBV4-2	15	CASSQEAGGHYEQYF	TGTGCCAGCAGCCAAGAGGCGGGGGGACACTACGAGCAGTACTTC
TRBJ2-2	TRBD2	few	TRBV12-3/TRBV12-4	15	CASTLSGGDTGELFF	TGTGCCAGCACCCTAAGCGGGGGGGACACCGGGGAGCTGTTTTTT
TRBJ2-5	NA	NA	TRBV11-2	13	CASSLEVPETQYF	TGTGCCAGCAGCTTAGAGGTTCCAGAGACCCAGTACTTC
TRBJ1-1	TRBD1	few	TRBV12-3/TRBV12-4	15	CASSLSRDRYTEAFF	TGTGCCAGCAGTTTATCCCGGGACAGATACACTGAAGCTTTCTTT
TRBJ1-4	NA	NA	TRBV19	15	CASSKGPSTNEKLFF	TGTGCCAGTAGTAAAGGACCCTCAACTAATGAAAAACTGTTTTTT
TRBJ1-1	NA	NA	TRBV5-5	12	CASMWGSTEAFF	TGTGCCAGCATGTGGGGAAGCACTGAAGCTTTCTTT
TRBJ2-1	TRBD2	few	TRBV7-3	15	CASSVGLAQYNEQFF	TGTGCCAGCAGCGTAGGACTAGCGCAGTACAATGAGCAGTTCTTC
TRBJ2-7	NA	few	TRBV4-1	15	CASSQDGQGGYEQYF	TGCGCCAGCAGCCAGGATGGACAGGGAGGGTACGAGCAGTACTTC
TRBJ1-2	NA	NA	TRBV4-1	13	CASSQDRGEGYTF	TGCGCCAGCAGCCAAGATCGGGGGGAGGGCTACACCTTC
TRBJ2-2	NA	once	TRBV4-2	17	CASSQVKSQGNTGELFF	TGTGCCAGCAGCCAAGTAAAGTCACAGGGGAACACCGGGGAGCTGTTTTTT
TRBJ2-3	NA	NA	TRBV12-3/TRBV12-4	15	CASSYRTASTDTQYF	TGTGCCAGCAGCTATCGGACGGCTAGCACAGATACGCAGTATTTT
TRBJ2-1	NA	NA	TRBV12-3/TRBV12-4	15	CASSPTSTAYNVQFF	TGTGCCAGCAGTCCTACCTCCACCGCCTACAATGTGCAGTTCTTC
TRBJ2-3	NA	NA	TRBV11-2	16	CASSPLTMVGTDTQYF	TGTGCCAGCAGCCCGCTGACAATGGTTGGCACAGATACGCAGTATTTT
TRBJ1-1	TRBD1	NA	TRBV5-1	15	CASSLTGVMNTEAFF	TGCGCCAGCAGCTTAACAGGGGTGATGAACACTGAAGCTTTCTTT
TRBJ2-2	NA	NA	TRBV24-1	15	CATSGTEEPTGELFF	TGTGCCACCAGTGGGACAGAGGAACCCACCGGGGAGCTGTTTTTT
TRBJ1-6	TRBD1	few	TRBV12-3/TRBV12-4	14	CASSKGQGNSPLHF	TGTGCCAGCAGTAAGGGACAGGGTAATTCACCCCTCCACTTT
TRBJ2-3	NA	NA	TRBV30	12	CAWRRGGDTQYF	TGTGCCTGGAGACGTGGAGGGGATACGCAGTATTTT
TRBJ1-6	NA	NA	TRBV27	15	CASKAGVLLNSPLHF	TGTGCCAGCAAAGCCGGGGTCCTACTAAATTCACCCCTCCACTTT
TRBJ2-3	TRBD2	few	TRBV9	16	CASSITRTSGSHTQYF	TGTGCCAGCAGCATTACACGGACTAGCGGGAGTCATACGCAGTATTTT
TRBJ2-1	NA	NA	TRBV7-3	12	CASSRGNNEQFF	TGTGCCAGCAGCCGGGGGAACAATGAGCAGTTCTTC
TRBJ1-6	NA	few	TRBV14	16	CASSQADRSNNSPLHF	TGTGCCAGCAGCCAAGCAGACAGGTCGAATAATTCACCCCTCCACTTT
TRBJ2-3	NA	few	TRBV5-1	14	CASSSDRATDTQYF	TGCGCCAGCAGCTCGGACAGAGCCACAGATACGCAGTATTTT